The 31 T cell receptor beta chains listed next were all sequenced from one sample in a study of shared clonotypes between healthy human individuals. Measured with immunoSEQ multiplex PCR; TCRdb has only the in-frame clones, and not every one. The sample records 1,400,000 or so clones, about 98.5% being singletons. Sequences were obtained from naive CD4+ T cells sorted from blood. Noted subset: CD45RA+ positively selected. The source of these receptors is a man aged 25-40 years in good health.

This chain links TRBV5-4 with TRBJ2-1; no clear D. The V and J ends lost 4 bases and 2 bases respectively, with 16 bases between them. CDR1 and CDR2 from the germline V gene are SGHNT and YYREEE (reference sequence). The CDR3 spans 16 residues. Here the CDR3 DNA reads TGTGCCAGCAGCCCCGCGAACCAAGGGCCCTACAATGAGCAGTTCTTC. This translates into CASSPANQGPYNEQFF.

The chain recombines TRBV10-3 with TRBJ2-7; D remains ambiguous. The CDR3 loop spans 15 amino acids. V shed 3 bases and J shed 0 bases, with 12 bases lying between them. CDR1 and CDR2 from the germline V gene are ENHRY and SYGVKD. CDR3 region: CAISDQVMSSYEQYF. As DNA, the CDR3 is TGTGCCATCAGTGATCAGGTCATGAGCTCCTACGAGCAGTACTTC.

Concerning this clone itself: Different DNA sequences within this sample yield the same CDR3. The V call is TRBV18, the J call TRBJ1-5, with 12 bases identical to TRBD1. After removal of 3 bases from V and 3 bases from J, the junction contained 3 bases not matched to a gene. This CDR3 is 16 amino acids long. The germline V gene encodes CDR1 KGHSH and CDR2 LQKENI. The CDR3 sequence is CASSPGQGAINQPQHF. CDR3 nucleotides: TGTGCCAGCTCACCGGGACAGGGGGCAATCAATCAGCCCCAGCATTTT.

The V call is TRBV5-1, the J call TRBJ1-3; 7 bases agree with TRBD1. CDR1 and CDR2 from the germline V gene are SGHRS and YFSETQ. V lost 0 bases to trimming and J lost 4 bases; unmatched junction nucleotides: 4. CDR3 length: 15 residues. CDR3 sequence: CASSLADREGNTIYF. The CDR3 DNA reads TGCGCCAGCAGCTTGGCCGACAGGGAAGGAAACACCATATATTTT.

This chain links TRBV10-3 with TRBJ1-3; TRBD1 aligns across 7 bases. CDR1 and CDR2 (germline): ENHRY, SYGVKD. V was clipped by 4 bases and J by 0 bases; unmatched bases: 6. This CDR3 contains 16 residues. The CDR3 region is CAISGQGIGSGNTIYF. DNA for the CDR3: TGTGCCATCAGTGGACAGGGCATAGGCTCTGGAAACACCATATATTTT.

On this clone: Relative to the germline gene, one junction end is altered; a read error may explain this. This chain links TRBV6-1 with TRBJ2-1, with 7 bases matching TRBD1. CDR1 is MNHNS and CDR2 is SASEGT in the germline V gene. CDR3 length: 14 residues. The CDR3 spells CASREGGAPNEQFF. CDR3 nucleotides: TGTGCCAGCAGAGAAGGGGGCGCACCCAATGAGCAGTTCTTC.

The chain carries TRBV4-1 and TRBJ2-2; 13 bases line up with TRBD2. CDR3 size: 16 residues. Looked up from germline, CDR1 is MGHRA and CDR2 is YSYEKL. V shed 4 bases and J 6 bases; nucleotides not matched to a gene: 5. The CDR3 sequence: CASSRGLAGVPGELFF. CDR3 sequence (DNA): TGCGCCAGCAGCCGAGGACTAGCGGGAGTCCCCGGGGAGCTGTTTTTT.

The chain employs TRBV2 and TRBJ1-3; D uncertain. The V end lost 4 bases, the J end lost 4 bases, and 8 bases lay between the germline ends. Germline V gene data show CDR1 as SNHLY and CDR2 as FYNNEI. This CDR3 comprises 13 residues. The CDR3 spells CASSATWGNTIYF. The CDR3 nucleotides read TGTGCCAGCAGTGCTACTTGGGGAAACACCATATATTTT.

This clone was observed once. The genes are TRBV18 and TRBJ2-2; no reliable D call. Trimming removed 3 bases at V and 8 bases at J, with 25 bases between. The CDR3 loop spans 18 amino acids. Germline V gives CDR1 KGHSH, CDR2 LQKENI. The chain's CDR3 is CASSPRPVRRPIIGELFF. The CDR3 region has the DNA TGTGCCAGCTCACCTCGGCCAGTTCGCCGCCCGATCATTGGGGAGCTGTTTTTT.

V and J are TRBV5-1 and TRBJ1-3, with no clear D. Trimming took off 1 base at V and 3 bases at J, with 14 bases between the two ends. From germline, CDR1 is SGHRS and CDR2 YFSETQ. The CDR3 contains 16 residues. The CDR3 DNA sequence: TGCGCCAGCAGCTTGTCTGACGGTCATGGTGGAAACACCATATATTTT. Translated: CASSLSDGHGGNTIYF.

The V and J genes are TRBV6-1 and TRBJ1-1; a possible D gene is TRBD1 (5 bases). V was clipped by 6 bases and J by 4 bases, with 18 bases between them. In germline, CDR1 is MNHNS, CDR2 SASEGT. This CDR3 has 15 residues. CDR3 sequence (DNA): TGTGCCAGCAGGGAGGGACCGGAGTTTTTCACTGAAGCTTTCTTT. Translation: CASREGPEFFTEAFF.

The chain recombines TRBV30 with TRBJ1-5; TRBD1 matches 9 bases. CDR1 and CDR2 (germline): GTSNPN, SVGIG (reference sequence). The CDR3 contains 15 residues. V shed 2 bases and J 9 bases; nucleotides not matched to a gene: 11. The CDR3 coding sequence is TGTGCCTGGAGTTCGGGACAGGGAGGTTTTCGGCCCCAGCATTTT. Translating it yields CAWSSGQGGFRPQHF.

J is TRBJ1-2 and V is TRBV29-1; D not resolved. The germline V and J ends were trimmed by 3 bases and 4 bases, with 9 bases remaining between them. Germline lookup yields CDR1 SQVTM and CDR2 ANQGSEA. This CDR3 is built from 12 residues. CDR3 in amino acids: CSVDPPIYGYTF. The CDR3 coding sequence is TGCAGCGTTGATCCCCCTATCTATGGCTACACCTTC.

Of note for this clone: This specimen includes other DNA sequences encoding the same CDR3. This chain uses TRBV5-1 with TRBJ2-5; D unclear. Germline lookup yields CDR1 SGHRS and CDR2 YFSETQ. V was shortened by 4 bases and J by 2 bases, with 12 bases between the two germline ends. The CDR3 contains 14 residues. The CDR3 loop reads CASSRRQPQETQYF. In DNA form, the CDR3 reads TGCGCCAGCAGCCGCAGACAACCGCAAGAGACCCAGTACTTC.

The V and J genes are TRBV19 and TRBJ2-7; D is unclear. The V and J ends lost 6 bases and 4 bases respectively, with 10 bases between them. Germline-derived CDR1 and CDR2 are LNHDA and SQIVND (reference sequence). The CDR3 spans 12 residues. This CDR3 reads CASSSLNYEQYF. In DNA, the CDR3 is TGTGCCAGTAGCTCCCTCAATTACGAGCAGTACTTC.

This chain connects TRBV5-1 to TRBJ2-1; the D is unclear. The CDR3 covers 16 residues. Trimming shortened V by 1 base and J by 0 bases, and 11 bases separated the two germline ends. Germline CDR1 and CDR2: SGHRS and YFSETQ. CDR3 DNA sequence: TGCGCCAGCAGCTTGACTGGCGATAGCTCCTACAATGAGCAGTTCTTC. It yields the protein CASSLTGDSSYNEQFF.

The chain carries TRBV10-2 and TRBJ2-5; TRBD1 is a possible D gene (5 bases). The CDR3 runs 12 residues. Looked up from germline, CDR1 is WSHSY and CDR2 is SAAADI. Trimming cost V 4 bases and J 10 bases, with 13 bases left between them. The CDR3 sequence is CASSVETRDQYF. The CDR3 DNA reads TGCGCCAGCAGTGTCGAGACCAGGGACCAGTACTTC.

This chain links TRBV27 with TRBJ2-7; 7 bases are shared with TRBD1. Trimming cost V 5 bases and J 0 bases; bases outside gene matches: 4. The CDR3 loop spans 14 amino acids. Germline lookup yields CDR1 MNHEY and CDR2 SMNVEV (reference sequence). The CDR3 region is CASSPWDSSYEQYF. CDR3 in DNA: TGTGCCAGCAGTCCCTGGGACAGCTCCTACGAGCAGTACTTC.

This chain joins TRBV5-4 and TRBJ2-7; TRBD1 matches 9 bases. Germline CDR1 SGHNT, CDR2 YYREEE (reference sequence). J gave up 6 bases and V 5 bases, and 12 bases lay outside the gene matches. The CDR3 has 15 residues. In nucleotides, the CDR3 is TGTGCCAGCAGGGCTACCGGGACAGGGTTTCGCGAGCAGTACTTC. Translation gives CASRATGTGFREQYF. The full variable domain, in which reference TRBV5-4 and TRBJ2-7 provide the parts outside the CDR3, is ETGVTQSPTHLIKTRGQQVTLRCSSQSGHNTVSWYQQALGQGPQFIFQYYREEENGRGNFPPRFSGLQFPNYSSELNVNALELDDSALYLCASRATGTGFREQYFGPGTRLTVT.

This clone was seen once. The chain uses TRBV29-1 and TRBJ2-7, with D perhaps TRBD1 (6 bases). The CDR3 runs 12 residues. Germline lookup yields CDR1 SQVTM and CDR2 ANQGSEA. V shed 4 bases and J shed 3 bases, with 10 bases lying between them. The CDR3 here is CSVAGEVYEQYF. The CDR3 nucleotides are TGCAGCGTTGCAGGGGAAGTCTACGAGCAGTACTTC.

The chain combines TRBV5-6 with TRBJ2-6; 7 bases map to TRBD1. Germline values: CDR1 SGHDT, CDR2 YYEEEE. The ends lost 6 bases at V and 4 bases at J; junction bases unmatched: 10. The CDR3 sequence is 16 residues long. CDR3 in amino acids: CASTVTGREGANVLTF. The CDR3 region has the DNA TGTGCCAGCACCGTGACAGGGCGAGAGGGGGCCAACGTCCTGACTTTC. The complete variable domain, with remaining parts taken from reference TRBV5-6 and TRBJ2-6, reads DAGVTQSPTHLIKTRGQQVTLRCSPKSGHDTVSWYQQALGQGPQFIFQYYEEEERQRGNFPDRFSGHQFPNYSSELNVNALLLGDSALYLCASTVTGREGANVLTFGAGSRLTVL.

The chain links TRBV9 to TRBJ2-3, with D tentatively TRBD2 (5 bases). The V end was cut by 4 bases, the J end by 6 bases, with 12 bases between. The CDR3 runs 13 residues. Germline V gene lookup returns CDR1 SGDLS and CDR2 YYNGEE. For the CDR3, the DNA is TGTGCCAGCAGCCCTACAATAGCGGATACGCAGTATTTT. Encoded protein: CASSPTIADTQYF.

V gene TRBV9 combines with J gene TRBJ2-1, with 7 bases matching TRBD2. Germline values: CDR1 SGDLS, CDR2 YYNGEE. V dropped 2 bases and J dropped 6; count of bases not matched to a gene: 11. This CDR3 has 16 amino acids. CDR3 residues: CASSVTPGLNPNEQFF. Written as DNA, the CDR3 is TGTGCCAGCAGCGTGACACCGGGACTAAACCCCAATGAGCAGTTCTTC.

The V gene is TRBV5-6, the J gene TRBJ2-2; D possibly corresponds to TRBD1 (5 bases). The CDR3 is 16 amino acids. Germline values: CDR1 SGHDT, CDR2 YYEEEE. Between the trimmed V and J ends, which lost 1 base and 1 base, there was a span of 11 bases. The CDR3 DNA follows: TGTGCCAGCAGCTTGAACAGGTTGATGAACACCGGGGAGCTGTTTTTT. Its protein product is CASSLNRLMNTGELFF.

The V call is TRBV5-1, the J call TRBJ1-4, with a tentative D call TRBD1 (5 bases). The CDR3 has 16 residues. V lost 0 bases and J lost 3, with 12 bases in between. Germline V gene lookup returns CDR1 SGHRS and CDR2 YFSETQ. The CDR3 here is CASSLASTESNEKLFF. The CDR3 DNA follows: TGCGCCAGCAGCTTGGCCTCGACAGAATCTAATGAAAAACTGTTTTTT.

This rearrangement joins TRBV6-5 to TRBJ1-4; 7 bases line up with TRBD1. Germline-derived CDR1 and CDR2 are MNHEY and SVGAGI. The CDR3 length is 12 residues. The V gene end was trimmed by 6 bases and the J gene end by 8 bases; junction bases not matched to a gene: 3. The CDR3 here is CASRTGTEKLFF. CDR3 nucleotides: TGTGCCAGCAGGACAGGGACGGAAAAACTGTTTTTT.

This chain connects TRBV5-5 to TRBJ2-1; D might be TRBD1 or TRBD2, each matching 5 bases. The CDR3 contains 15 residues. With 6 bases removed from V and 0 bases from J, the gap between germline ends came to 13 bases. The germline CDR1 and CDR2 sequences are SGHKS and YYEKEE (reference sequence). CDR3: CASMLTGTSYNEQFF. The CDR3 DNA sequence: TGTGCCAGCATGTTGACGGGGACCTCCTACAATGAGCAGTTCTTC. The variable domain in full, completed from reference TRBV5-5 and TRBJ2-1, reads DAGVTQSPTHLIKTRGQQVTLRCSPISGHKSVSWYQQVLGQGPQFIFQYYEKEERGRGNFPDRFSARQFPNYSSELNVNALLLGDSALYLCASMLTGTSYNEQFFGPGTRLTVL.

This clone was detected once. This chain joins TRBV5-1 and TRBJ2-1, with TRBD2 matching 13 bases. Germline V gene lookup returns CDR1 SGHRS and CDR2 YFSETQ. This CDR3 region has 19 residues. J was trimmed by 5 bases and V by 1 base; bases with no gene match: 12. This chain's CDR3 is CASSLRPGLAGRADNEQFF. The CDR3 DNA reads as TGCGCCAGCAGCTTGAGACCGGGACTAGCGGGGAGGGCTGACAATGAGCAGTTCTTC.

The chain combines TRBV10-3 with TRBJ1-2; 7 nucleotides align to TRBD1. The CDR3 spans 15 residues. V shed 1 base, J shed 2 bases, and the junction held 4 bases outside the gene matches. The V gene's germline CDR1 is ENHRY and CDR2 SYGVKD. The DNA of the CDR3 is TGTGCCATCAGTGAGTATCGGGACAGAAACTATGGCTACACCTTC. Amino acid sequence: CAISEYRDRNYGYTF.

V usage is TRBV7-9 and J usage is TRBJ1-2; D is possibly TRBD1 (6 bases). Germline values: CDR1 SEHNR, CDR2 FQNEAQ (reference sequence). With 2 bases removed from V and 0 bases from J, the gap between germline ends came to 22 bases. The CDR3 extends over 19 amino acids. CDR3 in amino acids: CASSLQSGQTKLANYGYTF. Here the CDR3 DNA reads TGTGCCAGCAGCTTACAATCCGGACAGACTAAGTTAGCTAACTATGGCTACACCTTC.

The rearrangement uses TRBV18 and TRBJ1-5; D unclear. V lost 0 bases to trimming and J lost 5 bases, with 14 bases between them. The CDR3 is made up of 16 amino acids. CDR1 and CDR2 (germline): KGHSH, LQKENI. This chain's CDR3 is CASSPPGSEGYQPQHF. CDR3 sequence (DNA): TGTGCCAGCTCACCACCTGGCTCGGAGGGCTATCAGCCCCAGCATTTT. The entire variable domain, with the rest obtained from reference TRBV18 and TRBJ1-5, is as follows: NAGVMQNPRHLVRRRGQEARLRCSPMKGHSHVYWYRQLPEEGLKFMVYLQKENIIDESGMPKERFSAEFPKEGPSILRIQQVVRGDSAAYFCASSPPGSEGYQPQHFGDGTRLSIL.